This TCR beta chain was sequenced for a study of response to subunit inactivated influenza vaccine. This clonotype was counted between two and nine times. Its matching antigen is unknown. CDR1 and CDR2 from the germline V gene are LGHNA and YNFKEQ. CDR3 length equals 15 residues. J lost 4 bases, V lost 3 bases, and 4 bases had no gene match. TCRdb re-derived calls from the RT-PCR reads in MiXCR, one entry per CDR3 protein. The repertoire holds over 650,000 distinct CDR3 sequences, with about a fifth as singletons. Study findings and constraints: Authors suggested each seasonal flu vaccination may recruit only limited numbers of new T cells.

The sequenced sample was PBMCs from blood, obtained more than 4 days after vaccination. This sequence joins TRBV4-2 and TRBJ1-5; TRBD1 matches at 9 bases. The source is a man in his forties or fifties who received an inactivated influenza vaccine. CDR3 loop: CASSHRDRENQPQHF. CDR3 DNA sequence: TGTGCCAGCAGCCATCGGGACAGGGAGAATCAGCCCCAGCATTTT.